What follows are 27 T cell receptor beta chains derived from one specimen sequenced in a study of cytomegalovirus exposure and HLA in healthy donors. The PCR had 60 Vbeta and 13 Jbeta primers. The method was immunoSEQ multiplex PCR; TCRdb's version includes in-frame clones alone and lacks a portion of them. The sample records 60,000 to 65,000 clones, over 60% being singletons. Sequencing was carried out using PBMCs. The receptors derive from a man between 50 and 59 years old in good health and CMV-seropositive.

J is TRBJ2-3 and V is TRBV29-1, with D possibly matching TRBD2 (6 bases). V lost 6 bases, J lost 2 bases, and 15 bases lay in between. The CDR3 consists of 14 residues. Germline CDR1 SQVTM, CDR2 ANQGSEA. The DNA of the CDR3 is TGCAGCGTCGTGGGGGGAAACAACACAGATACGCAGTATTTT. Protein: CSVVGGNNTDTQYF.

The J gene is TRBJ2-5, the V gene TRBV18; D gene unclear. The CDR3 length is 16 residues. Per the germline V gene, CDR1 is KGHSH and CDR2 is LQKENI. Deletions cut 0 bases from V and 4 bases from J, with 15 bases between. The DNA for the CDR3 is TGTGCCAGCTCACCACCAACTGTCGTTTCGGGAGAGACCCAGTACTTC. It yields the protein CASSPPTVVSGETQYF.

Written as DNA, the CDR3 is TGTGCCAGCAGGACTCAGCCAACTAATGAAAAACTGTTTTTT. Protein product: CASRTQPTNEKLFF. This chain joins TRBV7-2 and TRBJ1-4; D remains ambiguous. CDR3 length: 14 amino acids. Germline V gives CDR1 SGHTA, CDR2 FQGNSA. V was shortened by 6 bases and J by 0 bases, with 8 bases between the two germline ends.

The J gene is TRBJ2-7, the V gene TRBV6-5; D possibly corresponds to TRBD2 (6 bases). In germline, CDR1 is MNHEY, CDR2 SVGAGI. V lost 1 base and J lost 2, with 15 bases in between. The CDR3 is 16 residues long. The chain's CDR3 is CASSYWSGGAPYEQYF. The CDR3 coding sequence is TGTGCCAGCAGTTACTGGTCCGGAGGGGCCCCCTACGAGCAGTACTTC.

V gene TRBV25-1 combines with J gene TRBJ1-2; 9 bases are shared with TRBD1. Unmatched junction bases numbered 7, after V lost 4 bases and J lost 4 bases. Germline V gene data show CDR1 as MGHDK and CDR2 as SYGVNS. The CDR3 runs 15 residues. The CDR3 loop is CASSAQGTGSYGYTF. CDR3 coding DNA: TGTGCCAGCAGTGCTCAGGGGACAGGGAGCTATGGCTACACCTTC.

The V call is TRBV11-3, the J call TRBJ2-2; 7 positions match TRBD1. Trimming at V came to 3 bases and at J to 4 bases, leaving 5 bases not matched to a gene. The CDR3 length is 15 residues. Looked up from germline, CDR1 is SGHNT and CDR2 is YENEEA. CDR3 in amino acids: CASSLTGTGTGELFF. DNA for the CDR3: TGTGCCAGCAGCTTGACAGGGACGGGCACCGGGGAGCTGTTTTTT.

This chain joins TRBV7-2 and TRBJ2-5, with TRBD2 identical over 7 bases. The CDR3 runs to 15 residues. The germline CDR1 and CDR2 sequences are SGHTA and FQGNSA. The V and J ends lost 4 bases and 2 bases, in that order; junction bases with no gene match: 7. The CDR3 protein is CASSSSGTTQETQYF. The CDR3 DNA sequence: TGTGCCAGCAGCTCGTCTGGGACTACGCAAGAGACCCAGTACTTC.

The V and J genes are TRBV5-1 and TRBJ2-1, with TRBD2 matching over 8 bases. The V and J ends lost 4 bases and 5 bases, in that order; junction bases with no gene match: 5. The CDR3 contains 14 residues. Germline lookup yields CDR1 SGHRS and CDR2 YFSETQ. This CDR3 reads CASSREGQDNEQFF. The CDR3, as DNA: TGCGCCAGCAGCCGGGAGGGCCAGGACAATGAGCAGTTCTTC.

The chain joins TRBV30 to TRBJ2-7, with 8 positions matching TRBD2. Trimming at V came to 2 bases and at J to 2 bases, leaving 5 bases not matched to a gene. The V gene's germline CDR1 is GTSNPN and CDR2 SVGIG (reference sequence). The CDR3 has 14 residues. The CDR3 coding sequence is TGTGCCTGGAGTCGGGGGGGCAGCACCTACGAGCAGTACTTC. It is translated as CAWSRGGSTYEQYF.

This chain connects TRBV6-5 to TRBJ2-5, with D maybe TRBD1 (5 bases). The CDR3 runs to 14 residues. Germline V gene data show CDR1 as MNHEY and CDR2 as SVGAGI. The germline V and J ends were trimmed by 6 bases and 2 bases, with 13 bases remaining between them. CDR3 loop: CASRPRTPQETQYF. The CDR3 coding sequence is TGTGCCAGCAGACCCCGGACACCTCAAGAGACCCAGTACTTC.

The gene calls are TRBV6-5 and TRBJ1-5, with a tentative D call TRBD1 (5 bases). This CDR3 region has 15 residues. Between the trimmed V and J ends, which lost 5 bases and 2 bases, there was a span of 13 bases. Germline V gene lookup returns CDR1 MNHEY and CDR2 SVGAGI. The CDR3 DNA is TGTGCCAGCAGTCCTGGCCCGGGGGGCAATCAGCCCCAGCATTTT. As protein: CASSPGPGGNQPQHF.

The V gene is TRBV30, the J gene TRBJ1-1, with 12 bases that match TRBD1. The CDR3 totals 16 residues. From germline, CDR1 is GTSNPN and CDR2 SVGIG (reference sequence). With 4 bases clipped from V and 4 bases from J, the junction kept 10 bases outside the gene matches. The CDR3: CAWKNGDRGPGTEAFF. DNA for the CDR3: TGTGCCTGGAAGAACGGGGACAGGGGGCCGGGCACTGAAGCTTTCTTT. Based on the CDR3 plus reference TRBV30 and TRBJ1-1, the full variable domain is SQTIHQWPATLVQPVGSPLSLECTVEGTSNPNLYWYRQAAGRGLQLLFYSVGIGQISSEVPQNLSASRPQDRQFILSSKKLLLSDSGFYLCAWKNGDRGPGTEAFFGQGTRLTVV.

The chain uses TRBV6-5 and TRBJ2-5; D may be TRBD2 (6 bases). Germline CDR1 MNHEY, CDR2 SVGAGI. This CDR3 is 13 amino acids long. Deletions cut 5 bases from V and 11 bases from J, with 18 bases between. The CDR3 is CASSSNGPGEQYF. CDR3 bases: TGTGCCAGCAGTAGCAACGGACCGGGAGAGCAGTACTTC.

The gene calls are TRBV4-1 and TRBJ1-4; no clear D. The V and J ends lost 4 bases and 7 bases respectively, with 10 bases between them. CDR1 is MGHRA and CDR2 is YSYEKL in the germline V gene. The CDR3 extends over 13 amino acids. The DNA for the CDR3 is TGCGCCAGCAGCCGAGGGATGGGTGAAAAACTGTTTTTT. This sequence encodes CASSRGMGEKLFF.

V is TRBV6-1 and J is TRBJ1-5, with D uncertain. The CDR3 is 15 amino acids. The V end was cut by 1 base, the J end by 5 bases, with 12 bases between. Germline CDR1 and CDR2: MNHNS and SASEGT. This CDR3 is CASSEGGARYQPQHF. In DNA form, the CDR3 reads TGTGCCAGCAGTGAAGGGGGAGCCAGATATCAGCCCCAGCATTTT.

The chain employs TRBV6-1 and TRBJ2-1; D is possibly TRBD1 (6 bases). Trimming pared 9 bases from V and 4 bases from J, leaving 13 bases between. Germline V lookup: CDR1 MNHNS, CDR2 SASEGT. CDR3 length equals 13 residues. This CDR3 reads CASAGARYNEQFF. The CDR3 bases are TGTGCCAGTGCAGGGGCGAGGTACAATGAGCAGTTCTTC.

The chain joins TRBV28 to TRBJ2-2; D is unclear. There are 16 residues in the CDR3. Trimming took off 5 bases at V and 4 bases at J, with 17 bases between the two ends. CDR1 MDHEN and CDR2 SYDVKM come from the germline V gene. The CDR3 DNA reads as TGTGCCAGCAGTCCCCCGTTGGGCGTGGGCACCGGGGAGCTGTTTTTT. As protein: CASSPPLGVGTGELFF.

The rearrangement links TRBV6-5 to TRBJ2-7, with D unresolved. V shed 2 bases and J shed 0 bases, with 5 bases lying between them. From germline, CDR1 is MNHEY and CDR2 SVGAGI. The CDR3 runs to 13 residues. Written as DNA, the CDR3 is TGTGCCAGCAGTTACGAGGTCTCCTACGAGCAGTACTTC. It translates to CASSYEVSYEQYF.

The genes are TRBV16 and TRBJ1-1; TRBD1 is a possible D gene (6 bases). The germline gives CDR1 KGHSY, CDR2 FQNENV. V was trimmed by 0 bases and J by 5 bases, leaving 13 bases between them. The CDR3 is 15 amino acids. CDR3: CASSQSSGQGTEAFF. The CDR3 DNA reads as TGTGCCAGCAGCCAATCGTCAGGGCAGGGGACTGAAGCTTTCTTT.

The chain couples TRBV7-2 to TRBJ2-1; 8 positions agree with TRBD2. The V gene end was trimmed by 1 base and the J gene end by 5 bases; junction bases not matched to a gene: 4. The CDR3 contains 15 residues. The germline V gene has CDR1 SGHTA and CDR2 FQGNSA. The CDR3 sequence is CASSLGGSGDNEQFF. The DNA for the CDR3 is TGTGCCAGCAGCTTAGGGGGTAGCGGGGACAATGAGCAGTTCTTC.

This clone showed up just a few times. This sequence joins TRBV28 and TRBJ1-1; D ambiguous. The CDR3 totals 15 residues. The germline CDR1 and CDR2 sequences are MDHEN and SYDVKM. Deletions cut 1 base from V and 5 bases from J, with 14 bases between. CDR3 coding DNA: TGTGCCAGCAGTTTATCCGGGTCCCCGGGGACTGAAGCTTTCTTT. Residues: CASSLSGSPGTEAFF.

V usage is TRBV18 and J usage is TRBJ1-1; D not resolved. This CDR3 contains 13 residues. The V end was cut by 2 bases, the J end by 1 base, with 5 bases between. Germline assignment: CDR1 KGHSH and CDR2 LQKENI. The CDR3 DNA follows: TGTGCCAGCTCACCAAGCTCGAACACTGAAGCTTTCTTT. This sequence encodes CASSPSSNTEAFF.

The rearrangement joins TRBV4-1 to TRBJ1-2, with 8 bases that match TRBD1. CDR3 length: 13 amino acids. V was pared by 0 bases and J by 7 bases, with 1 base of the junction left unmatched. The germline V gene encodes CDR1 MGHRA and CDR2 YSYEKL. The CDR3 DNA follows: TGCGCCAGCAGCCAAGACCAGGGGGCTGGCTACACCTTC. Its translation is CASSQDQGAGYTF.

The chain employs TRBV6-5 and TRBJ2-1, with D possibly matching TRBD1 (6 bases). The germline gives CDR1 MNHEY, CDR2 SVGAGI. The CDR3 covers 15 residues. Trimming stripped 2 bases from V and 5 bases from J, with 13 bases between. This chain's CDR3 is CASSYRRQGNNEQFF. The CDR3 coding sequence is TGTGCCAGCAGTTACAGGCGGCAGGGGAACAATGAGCAGTTCTTC.

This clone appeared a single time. The CDR3, as DNA: TGTGCCAGCAGCCGGACAGGGAATTCACCCCTCCACTTT. Translation: CASSRTGNSPLHF. The chain couples TRBV6-5 to TRBJ1-6; 8 bases agree with TRBD1. V was clipped by 6 bases and J by 7 bases; unmatched bases: 2. This CDR3 is built from 13 residues. CDR1 and CDR2 from the germline V gene are MNHEY and SVGAGI.

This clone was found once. CDR3 nucleotide sequence: TGTGCCAGCAGTTACTCGGACAGGCCGATGAACACTGAAGCTTTCTTT. Translated: CASSYSDRPMNTEAFF. The chain is built from TRBV6-5 and TRBJ1-1, with 7 bases aligning to TRBD1. Trimming took 0 bases from V and 0 from J; bases not matched to a gene: 4. Per germline, CDR1 MNHEY and CDR2 SVGAGI. This CDR3 contains 16 residues.

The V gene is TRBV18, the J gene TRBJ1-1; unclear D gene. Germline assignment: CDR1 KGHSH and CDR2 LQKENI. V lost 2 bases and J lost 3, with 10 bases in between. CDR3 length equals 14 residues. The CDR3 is CASSPLSRDTEAFF. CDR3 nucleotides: TGTGCCAGCTCACCATTAAGCCGGGACACTGAAGCTTTCTTT.